The clone carrying this TCR beta chain turned up a few times. The data belong to a study of T cell clonotyping in hematopoietic cell transplantation. Germline loops: CDR1 SGHRS, CDR2 YFSETQ. The CDR3 spans 17 residues. V was clipped by 3 bases and J by 0 bases; unmatched bases: 9. Sequenced by immunoSEQ multiplex PCR; TCRdb stores in-frame clones only, minus some. This sample has 20,000 or so clones, with around four fifths found just once. The rearrangement uses TRBV5-1 and TRBJ2-5; TRBD2 aligns across 9 bases. The sample was peripheral blood mononuclear cells. The source is a man between 60 and 75 years old in good health. Some clones in this sample may be carry-over from other donors' samples. CDR3: CASSSWFSGSHQETQYF. The CDR3 region has the DNA TGCGCCAGCAGCTCCTGGTTTAGCGGGAGTCACCAAGAGACCCAGTACTTC.